This is a list of T cell receptor beta chains from one sample in a study of blood T cells in healthy people across ages. TCRdb used MiXCR to reprocess the 5' RACE reads, holding one entry per CDR3 protein. The sample records approximately 800,000 distinct CDR3 sequences, approximately 65% being singletons. The sequencing sample was made of blood. The receptors derive from a young man in good health. Both conserved end residues are part of each CDR3. Fields, in order: J gene, clone size, D gene, V gene, CDR3 length, CDR3 DNA, CDR3 protein. D genes are given only for firm matches. Expanded clones get a size class; other rows say once, few or many, or leave the size out.

>TRBJ2-6|NA|TRBD2|TRBV9|17
TGTGCCAGCAGCTCCGAAGCGGGGGTGTATGGGGCCAACGCCCTGACTTTC
CASSSEAGVYGANALTF
>TRBJ2-5|NA|NA|TRBV5-1|14
TGCGCCAGCAGCTTGGATCTCTCCCAAGAGACCCAGTACTTC
CASSLDLSQETQYF
>TRBJ2-5|NA|NA|TRBV6-5|14
TGTGCCAGCAGCCGTCGCGGCCTAGGGGAGACCCAGTACTTC
CASSRRGLGETQYF
>TRBJ2-6|NA|NA|TRBV10-1|16
TGCGCCAGCAGACACCTAGAGGGGCCTGGGGCCAACGTCCTGACTTTC
CASRHLEGPGANVLTF
>TRBJ2-7|NA|TRBD1|TRBV9|15
TGTGCCAGTACCCGGACCCCAGGGGGCCCCTACGAGCAGTACTTC
CASTRTPGGPYEQYF
>TRBJ2-3|NA|TRBD2|TRBV5-8|18
TGTGCCAGCAGCAACGGACTAGCGGGGGGGCCTAGCACAGATACGCAGTATTTT
CASSNGLAGGPSTDTQYF
>TRBJ2-7|few|NA|TRBV7-9|15
TGTGCCAGCAGCCCGCGGGACATCCTTAGCTACGAGCAGTACTTC
CASSPRDILSYEQYF
>TRBJ2-3|NA|TRBD2|TRBV6-1|15
TGTGCCAGCAGACTTACTAGCGCGCGCGCAGATACGCAGTATTTT
CASRLTSARADTQYF
>TRBJ2-7|NA|TRBD2|TRBV14|15
TGTGCCAGCAGCCAACCGGGGGGGCCGTTATACGAGCAGTACTTC
CASSQPGGPLYEQYF
>TRBJ2-7|NA|NA|TRBV27|18
TGTGCCAGCAGTTCCTCTAAGACCCCGGACAGATCTTTCTACGAGCAGTACTTC
CASSSSKTPDRSFYEQYF
>TRBJ2-5|NA|NA|TRBV13|16
TGTGCCAGCAGCTTAGTGGCCGGGGATAACCAAGAGACCCAGTACTTC
CASSLVAGDNQETQYF
>TRBJ2-1|NA|TRBD1|TRBV7-2|14
TGTGCCAGCAGACCGGGACAGGGGGCCGGTGAGCAGTTCTTC
CASRPGQGAGEQFF
>TRBJ1-2|few|TRBD1|TRBV29-1|13
TGCAGCGTCGGGACAGGGGGCCTCTATGGCTACACCTTC
CSVGTGGLYGYTF
>TRBJ2-3|NA|NA|TRBV5-1|14
TGCGCCAGCAGCTTTAGTCGGCCCTCGGATACGCAGTATTTT
CASSFSRPSDTQYF
>TRBJ2-1|few|TRBD2|TRBV20-1|16
TGCAGTGCTCTAAAGCCGGGACTAGCCTCCTACAATGAGCAGTTCTTC
CSALKPGLASYNEQFF
>TRBJ2-5|NA|TRBD2|TRBV6-2/TRBV6-3|19
TGTGCCAGCAGTTACCTATTGGGACTAGCGGGGGCTTCCCAAGAGACCCAGTACTTC
CASSYLLGLAGASQETQYF
>TRBJ1-2|NA|TRBD1|TRBV7-2|15
TGTGCCAGCAGCTTAGTAGGTGACAGGGGCTATGGCTACACCTTC
CASSLVGDRGYGYTF
>TRBJ2-5|NA|NA|TRBV12-3/TRBV12-4|14
TGTGCCGGCAGTTCCCACGACAGTCAAGAGACCCAGTACTTC
CAGSSHDSQETQYF
>TRBJ1-6|few|NA|TRBV7-2|16
TGTGCCAGCAGCTTAGCGGGCACCCGTGATAATTCACCCCTCCACTTT
CASSLAGTRDNSPLHF
>TRBJ2-3|NA|TRBD1|TRBV7-2|16
TGTGCCAGCAGCCTAGCATCCGGGACAGTCACAGATACGCAGTATTTT
CASSLASGTVTDTQYF
>TRBJ2-1|NA|NA|TRBV10-3|13
TGTGCCATCCACCGGGGCAGCTCCAATGAGCAGTTCTTC
CAIHRGSSNEQFF
>TRBJ2-1|NA|TRBD2|TRBV7-9|15
TGTGCCAGCAGCCGACCCAGCGGGGGGGCCTATGAGCAGTTCTTC
CASSRPSGGAYEQFF